The 2 T cell receptor beta chains below were found in one sample sequenced in a study of T cells in Graves' hyperthyroidism and ophthalmopathy. It was RNA transcripts that yielded the amplified TCR beta CDR3 regions. Using the HTBI primer set, a first-round RT-PCR was run on the TCR CDR3. One entry per CDR3 protein, called by TCRdb with MiXCR from the multiplex PCR reads. This table has fewer than 250,000 distinct CDR3 sequences, roughly 15% appearing once. Sample: blood. These receptors were collected from a woman between 18 and 30 years old with Graves' ophthalmopathy.

Of note for this clonotype: A junction end diverges from the germline sequence, so it may reflect a read error. The gene calls are TRBV7-2 and TRBJ2-5; 8 bases align to TRBD1. Germline V lookup: CDR1 SGHTA, CDR2 FQGNSA. The CDR3 runs to 14 residues. Here the CDR3 reads CVSSLDRGQETQYF. In nucleotides, the CDR3 is TGTGTCAGCAGCTTAGACAGGGGCCAAGAGACCCAGTACTTC. The full variable domain, with the rest looked up from reference TRBV7-2 and TRBJ2-5, is GAGVSQSPSNKVTEKGKDVELRCDPISGHTALYWYRQSLGQGLEFLIYFQGNSAPDKSGLPSDRFSAERTGGSVSTLTIQRTQQEDSAVYLCVSSLDRGQETQYFGPGTRLLVL.

This clonotype was detected many times. The V gene is TRBV7-9, the J gene TRBJ2-1, with 10 bases identical to TRBD2. V dropped 5 bases and J dropped 3; count of bases not matched to a gene: 13. The CDR3 consists of 18 residues. In germline, CDR1 is SEHNR, CDR2 FQNEAQ (reference sequence). The CDR3 coding sequence is TGTGCCAGCAGCCCGACCGATTTTGGACTAGCGGACTACAATGAGCAGTTCTTC. The encoded protein is CASSPTDFGLADYNEQFF.